This TCR beta chain stems from a study of blood T cell repertoires in COVID-19. Across the study: The analysed material was cDNA or gDNA that came from T cells, B-cell-depleted T cells, or PBMCs.

This clone was observed once. Clones were read by immunoSEQ multiplex PCR, and TCRdb kept only the in-frame ones, dropping some. The table lists about 180,000 clones, roughly 80% of them singletons, with around 15% in the top ten. The CDR3 consists of 15 residues. Germline V lookup: CDR1 SGDLS, CDR2 YYNGEE. Trimming left V 0 bases short and J 0 bases short, with 9 bases between. The chain is built from TRBV9 and TRBJ1-1, with D uncertain. Sequencing used PBMCs or T cells enriched from blood (not recorded which). This sequence originates from a man aged 55 to 69 who had been exposed to COVID-19. CDR3 amino acids: CASSVGHLMNTEAFF. As DNA, the CDR3 is TGTGCCAGCAGCGTAGGGCATCTCATGAACACTGAAGCTTTCTTT.